A selection of T cell receptor beta chains follows, all from one sample in a study of early T cells in non-severe SARS-CoV-2 infection. TCRdb re-called the 5' RACE reads through MiXCR, storing one row per CDR3 protein. The sample carries 90,000 to 120,000 distinct CDR3 sequences, about 12% recorded once. What was sequenced was whole blood. The receptors originated from an adult who was a healthcare worker with PCR-confirmed SARS-CoV-2 infection or an uninfected control (not recorded which). The CDR3 runs from the conserved cysteine through the conserved F or W. The order of the fields is D gene, V gene, clone size, J gene, CDR3 DNA, CDR3 protein. A D gene is named only where the DNA matches it firmly. Expanded clones get a size class; other rows say once, few or many, or leave the size out.

-	TRBV6-5	once	TRBJ2-1	TGTGCCAGCAGTTACGGGCCTGAGACCTACAATGAGCAGTTCTTC	CASSYGPETYNEQFF
-	TRBV20-1	few	TRBJ2-1	TGCAGTGCTAGAGCCAATGAGCAGTTCTTC	CSARANEQFF
TRBD1	TRBV15	few	TRBJ2-1	TGTGCCACCAGCAGAGAGGACAGGGCCCTCTACAATGAGCAGTTCTTC	CATSREDRALYNEQFF
-	TRBV6-5	-	TRBJ1-3	TGTGCCAGCAGTTACGGCCGGGGGCTCTCTGGAAACACCATATATTTT	CASSYGRGLSGNTIYF
-	TRBV15	many	TRBJ2-3	TGTGCCACCAGCCCCCGGACCATAGTGGATACGCAGTATTTT	CATSPRTIVDTQYF
TRBD1	TRBV6-5	few	TRBJ2-1	TGTGCCAGCAGTAACAGGGGTGAGCAGTTCTTC	CASSNRGEQFF
TRBD1	TRBV12-3/TRBV12-4	-	TRBJ2-2	TGTGCCAGCAGTTCACCTCCGGCAGGGGGCTCTTGGAACACCGGGGAGCTGTTTTTT	CASSSPPAGGSWNTGELFF
-	TRBV7-2	few	TRBJ1-6	TGTGCCAGCAGCTTAGGGCAGGGGTATCGATCACCCCTCCACTTT	CASSLGQGYRSPLHF
-	TRBV6-1	few	TRBJ1-1	TGTGCCAGCAGTGTTAGGACCCTGACTGAAGCTTTCTTT	CASSVRTLTEAFF
-	TRBV11-2	-	TRBJ2-3	TGTGCCATACGGGGACTCTACAGCACAGATACGCAGTATTTT	CAIRGLYSTDTQYF
-	TRBV30	-	TRBJ2-7	TGTGCCTGCCCCTTTGGGGCCATATACGAGCAGTACTTC	CACPFGAIYEQYF
-	TRBV20-1	many	TRBJ1-5	TGCAGTGCTAGCCGGGGACAAGGGGGGAATCAGCCCCAGCATTTT	CSASRGQGGNQPQHF
TRBD1	TRBV5-1	many	TRBJ2-2	TGCGCCAGCAGCTCCGCAGGGGGCAGCGCGAACACCGGGGAGCTGTTTTTT	CASSSAGGSANTGELFF
-	TRBV5-1	many	TRBJ1-3	TGCGCCAGCAGCTTGGAGGCAGCCTCTGGAAACACCATATATTTT	CASSLEAASGNTIYF
-	TRBV9	-	TRBJ2-2	TGTGCCAGCAGCGTAGAAGGGGGTTACACCGGGGAGCTGTTTTTT	CASSVEGGYTGELFF
TRBD2	TRBV11-2	few	TRBJ2-1	TGTGCCAGCAGCCTTCGGACTAGCGGGAGGGCCATAAGCAATGAGCAGTTCTTC	CASSLRTSGRAISNEQFF
-	TRBV20-1	many	TRBJ2-3	TGCAGTGCCCCCTCGAGGGCGGATACGCAGTATTTT	CSAPSRADTQYF
-	TRBV21-1	few	TRBJ2-7	TGTGCCAGCAGCGTCAGGGGGCAGAAGGGGATATACGAGCAGTACTTC	CASSVRGQKGIYEQYF
-	TRBV21-1	-	TRBJ1-1	TGTGCCAGCAGCAAAATACAGGGACGGCACACTGAAGCTTTCTTT	CASSKIQGRHTEAFF
-	TRBV6-6	few	TRBJ2-1	TGTGCCAGCAGCCTAGGGACTTGGGGTGAGCAGTTCTTC	CASSLGTWGEQFF
TRBD1	TRBV20-1	few	TRBJ2-7	TGCAGTGCCGGGACAGCGAACTACGAGCAGTACTTC	CSAGTANYEQYF
-	TRBV25-1	-	TRBJ2-1	TGTGCCAGCAGTGAATGGTATGAGCAGTTCTTC	CASSEWYEQFF
-	TRBV14	many	TRBJ1-1	TGTGCCAGCAGCCAAGATCTGGAGGGGAAAGCTTTCTTT	CASSQDLEGKAFF
-	TRBV20-1	-	TRBJ1-5	TGCAGTGCTAGATACGCGAATCAGCCCCAGCATTTT	CSARYANQPQHF
-	TRBV5-5	-	TRBJ2-3	TGTGCCAGCCGGTCTGTGGTTATCCCAGATACGCAGTATTTT	CASRSVVIPDTQYF
TRBD1	TRBV20-1	-	TRBJ2-3	TGCAGTGCTAGAAGAACAGGGGTCACAGATACGCAGTATTTT	CSARRTGVTDTQYF
TRBD2	TRBV7-9	many	TRBJ2-5	TGTGCCAGCAGACTAGCGGGAGGAGAGACCCAGTACTTC	CASRLAGGETQYF
-	TRBV11-2	many	TRBJ1-1	TGTGCCAGCAGCTTGGGGGGGGTCAACACTGAAGCTTTCTTT	CASSLGGVNTEAFF
-	TRBV10-3	few	TRBJ1-2	TGTGCCATCAATAGTCCTAACTATGGCTACACCTTC	CAINSPNYGYTF
-	TRBV28	once	TRBJ2-7	TGTGCCAGCAGGAGGGGAAAGACCTACGAGCAGTACTTC	CASRRGKTYEQYF
-	TRBV5-1	many	TRBJ1-1	TGCGCCAGCAGCTTGTTAAGGAACACTGAAGCTTTCTTT	CASSLLRNTEAFF
-	TRBV20-1	many	TRBJ2-4	TGCAGTGCTAGCTCCCAGAGCAAAAACATTCAGTACTTC	CSASSQSKNIQYF
TRBD1	TRBV6-1	many	TRBJ2-7	TGTGCCAGCAGAAATTTTGGGACAGGGTCCTACGAGCAGTACTTC	CASRNFGTGSYEQYF
-	TRBV20-1	many	TRBJ2-4	TGCAGTGCTAGCCCAGGGATGGGATTAGCCAAAAACATTCAGTACTTC	CSASPGMGLAKNIQYF
-	TRBV2	many	TRBJ1-1	TGTGCCAGCAGTGGGAGAGACAGGTGGGACACTGAAGCTTTCTTT	CASSGRDRWDTEAFF
TRBD1	TRBV2	many	TRBJ2-7	TGTGCCAGCAGTAAGGGACAGGGGGTGACCCACGAGCAGTACTTC	CASSKGQGVTHEQYF
-	TRBV20-1	few	TRBJ2-1	TGCAGTGCTAGAGATTCGATGGGGCGGCTCCACAATGAGCAGTTCTTC	CSARDSMGRLHNEQFF
-	TRBV12-5	-	TRBJ2-5	TGTGCTAGTGGTCCGGGTTTGGGCAACCCAGAGACCCAGTACTTC	CASGPGLGNPETQYF
-	TRBV5-1	many	TRBJ2-2	TGCGCCAGCAGCTTGGATAACCGGAACACCGGGGAGCTGTTTTTT	CASSLDNRNTGELFF
-	TRBV28	many	TRBJ2-1	TGTGCCAGCAGTTTGCTAGGGGGGGACAATGAGCAGTTCTTC	CASSLLGGDNEQFF
TRBD2	TRBV7-9	-	TRBJ2-7	TGTGCCAGCAGCGGTAGCGGGAGAGGCGACGAGCAGTACTTC	CASSGSGRGDEQYF
-	TRBV25-1	-	TRBJ1-1	TGTGCCAGCAGGTTCCGAACAACTGAAGCTTTCTTT	CASRFRTTEAFF
TRBD1	TRBV12-3/TRBV12-4	many	TRBJ2-5	TGTGCCAGTAGCCTCGGGACAGGGGTCCAAGAGACCCAGTACTTC	CASSLGTGVQETQYF
-	TRBV7-2	-	TRBJ2-5	TGTGCCAGCAGCGTTGGTTCCCGTGAAGAGACCCAGTACTTC	CASSVGSREETQYF
-	TRBV6-5	-	TRBJ2-1	TGTGCCAGCAGTTATATAGGGGGGCTAGATGAGCAGTTCTTC	CASSYIGGLDEQFF
-	TRBV12-3/TRBV12-4	many	TRBJ1-6	TGTGCCAGCAGCCAAGGCTATAATTCACCCCTCCACTTT	CASSQGYNSPLHF
TRBD2	TRBV6-6	many	TRBJ2-7	TGTGCCAGCAGTTACTCCTCTAGACTAGCGGGAATGAACGAGCAGTACTTC	CASSYSSRLAGMNEQYF
-	TRBV18	many	TRBJ1-5	TGTGCCAGCTCACCCGACAGGAATCAGCCCCAGCATTTT	CASSPDRNQPQHF
-	TRBV7-9	many	TRBJ1-6	TGTGCCAGCAGCTTATCGCGGGGACCTAATTCACCCCTCCACTTT	CASSLSRGPNSPLHF
TRBD2	TRBV7-9	few	TRBJ2-1	TGTGCCAGCAGCTTAGGAAGGGGAGGGAAACTCGACAATGAGCAGTTCTTC	CASSLGRGGKLDNEQFF
-	TRBV9	many	TRBJ2-7	TGTGCCAGCAGCGTGATGGACTCGAACTACGAGCAGTACTTC	CASSVMDSNYEQYF
-	TRBV6-2/TRBV6-3	few	TRBJ1-4	TGTGCCAGCAGTTACGGGGGTGAAAAACTGTTTTTT	CASSYGGEKLFF
-	TRBV12-3/TRBV12-4	many	TRBJ1-2	TGTGCCAGCAGTGCGAGGACGGTCTATGGCTACACCTTC	CASSARTVYGYTF
TRBD1	TRBV2	-	TRBJ1-6	TGTGCCAGCAGTCTACTCCCCGGGACAGGGAAATCACCCCTCCACTTT	CASSLLPGTGKSPLHF
TRBD1	TRBV24-1	few	TRBJ1-5	TGTGCCACCAGTGACACGGACAGGGGAAACAATCAGCCCCAGCATTTT	CATSDTDRGNNQPQHF
-	TRBV29-1	once	TRBJ1-2	TGCAGCGCGGTCGGGTCTAACTATGGCTACACCTTC	CSAVGSNYGYTF
TRBD1	TRBV29-1	-	TRBJ1-1	TGCAGCGGAGGACAGGGGACCACTGAAGCTTTCTTT	CSGGQGTTEAFF
TRBD2	TRBV12-3/TRBV12-4	-	TRBJ2-3	TGTGCCAGCAGTTCCAGACGACTAGCGGGTAGCACAGATACGCAGTATTTT	CASSSRRLAGSTDTQYF
-	TRBV19	many	TRBJ1-2	TGTGCCAGTAGTCGGACGGTAAACGGGTATGGCTACACCTTC	CASSRTVNGYGYTF
TRBD2	TRBV5-1	-	TRBJ2-7	TGCGCCAGCAGCTTAGGGGGCACTAGCGGGTTTACCTACGAGCAGTACTTC	CASSLGGTSGFTYEQYF